These 2 T cell receptor beta chains share one sample of origin, sequenced in a study of cytomegalovirus exposure and HLA in healthy donors. The PCR ran on 60 Vbeta and 13 Jbeta primers. Here immunoSEQ multiplex PCR was the method, and the copy in TCRdb shows in-frame clones only, minus some. The sample lists approximately 150,000 clones, around three quarters occurring once. The sample consisted of PBMCs. These receptors came from a male donor in good health and CMV-seronegative.

V is TRBV6-5 and J is TRBJ1-5; D is unclear. Germline V lookup: CDR1 MNHEY, CDR2 SVGAGI. The V end lost 0 bases, the J end lost 6 bases, and 6 bases lay between the germline ends. CDR3 length: 13 amino acids. The CDR3 sequence is CASSYSRVQPQHF. CDR3 nucleotides: TGTGCCAGCAGTTACTCGCGGGTTCAGCCCCAGCATTTT.

The chain uses TRBV18 and TRBJ1-1; D is possibly TRBD1 (6 bases). Germline values: CDR1 KGHSH, CDR2 LQKENI. This CDR3 has 14 amino acids. Trimming pared 5 bases from V and 1 base from J, leaving 11 bases between. CDR3 nucleotide sequence: TGTGCCAGCTCAGAAAAAGGGGGGAACACTGAAGCTTTCTTT. Protein: CASSEKGGNTEAFF.